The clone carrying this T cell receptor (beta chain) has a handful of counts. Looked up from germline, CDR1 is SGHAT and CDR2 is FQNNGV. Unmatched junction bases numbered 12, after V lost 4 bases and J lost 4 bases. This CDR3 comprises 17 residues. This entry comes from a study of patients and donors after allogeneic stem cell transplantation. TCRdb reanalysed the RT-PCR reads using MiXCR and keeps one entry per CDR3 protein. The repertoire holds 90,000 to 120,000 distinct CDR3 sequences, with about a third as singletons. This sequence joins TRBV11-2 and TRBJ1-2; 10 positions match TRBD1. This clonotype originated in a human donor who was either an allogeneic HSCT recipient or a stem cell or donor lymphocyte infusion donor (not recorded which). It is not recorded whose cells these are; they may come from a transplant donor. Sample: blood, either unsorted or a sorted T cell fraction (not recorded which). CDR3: CASSSAHRDRGSYGYTF. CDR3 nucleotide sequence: TGTGCCAGCAGCTCGGCCCACCGGGACAGGGGTTCCTATGGCTACACCTTC.